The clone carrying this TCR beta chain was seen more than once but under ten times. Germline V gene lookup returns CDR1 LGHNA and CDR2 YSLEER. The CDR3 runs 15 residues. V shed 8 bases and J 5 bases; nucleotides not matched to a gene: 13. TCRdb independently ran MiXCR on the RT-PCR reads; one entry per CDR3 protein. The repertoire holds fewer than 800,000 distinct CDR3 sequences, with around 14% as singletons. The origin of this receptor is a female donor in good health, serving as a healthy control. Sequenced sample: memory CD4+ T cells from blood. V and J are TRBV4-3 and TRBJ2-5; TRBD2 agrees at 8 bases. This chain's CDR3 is CASGRAGGAMETQYF. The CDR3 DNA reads TGCGCCAGCGGGCGGGCGGGAGGAGCGATGGAGACCCAGTACTTC.